The 23 T cell receptor beta chains in this list originate from one sample, sequenced in a study of CD8 T cells in ankylosing spondylitis. Each CDR3 protein is one row after TCRdb ran MiXCR on the 5' RACE reads. In the table there are roughly 100,000 distinct CDR3 sequences, 8% to 10% of which are singletons. Sequencing was done on a sample of blood, either unsorted or a sorted T cell fraction (not recorded which). The receptors were gathered from a male donor with ankylosing spondylitis or in good health (not recorded which).

Many counts were recorded for this clonotype. This chain connects TRBV5-6 to TRBJ1-6, with TRBD1 matching 7 bases. Germline CDR1 is SGHDT and CDR2 is YYEEEE. Unmatched junction bases numbered 9, after V lost 4 bases and J lost 5 bases. CDR3 length: 16 residues. DNA for the CDR3: TGTGCCAGCAGCAATAGACAGGGACGCCATAATTCACCCCTCCACTTT. This translates into CASSNRQGRHNSPLHF.

This clonotype was seen ten or more times. This chain uses TRBV12-3 or TRBV12-4 with TRBJ2-1; 8 nucleotides match TRBD2. The CDR3 is 16 residues long. V gave up 4 bases and J gave up 3 bases; unmatched junction bases: 8. The CDR3 bases are TGTGCCAGCAGTTCCCCTAAGCGGGAGATCTACAATGAGCAGTTCTTC. Its translation is CASSSPKREIYNEQFF.

Many counts were recorded for this clonotype. V is TRBV7-9 and J is TRBJ2-1; D is perhaps TRBD2 (6 bases). Between the trimmed V and J ends, which lost 5 bases and 1 base, there was a span of 9 bases. The CDR3 runs 14 residues. Germline assignment: CDR1 SEHNR and CDR2 FQNEAQ (reference sequence). The chain's CDR3 is CASSPLASYNEQFF. The CDR3 DNA follows: TGTGCCAGCAGCCCACTAGCTTCCTACAATGAGCAGTTCTTC. Drawing the rest from reference TRBV7-9 and TRBJ2-1, the complete variable domain is DTGVSQNPRHKITKRGQNVTFRCDPISEHNRLYWYRQTLGQGPEFLTYFQNEAQLEKSRLLSDRFSAERPKGSFSTLEIQRTEQGDSAMYLCASSPLASYNEQFFGPGTRLTVL.

The V and J genes are TRBV4-3 and TRBJ2-2; 8 nucleotides match TRBD2. Per the germline V gene, CDR1 is LGHNA and CDR2 is YSLEER. This CDR3 contains 16 residues. V was pared by 2 bases and J by 0 bases, with 2 bases of the junction left unmatched. The CDR3 protein is CASSQSGGANTGELFF. The DNA for the CDR3 is TGCGCCAGCAGCCAAAGCGGGGGAGCGAACACCGGGGAGCTGTTTTTT.

Ten or more counts support this clonotype. The V gene is TRBV28, the J gene TRBJ2-7; 8 bases map to TRBD2. The germline CDR1 and CDR2 sequences are MDHEN and SYDVKM. V dropped 4 bases and J dropped 2; count of bases not matched to a gene: 7. CDR3 size: 15 residues. DNA of the CDR3: TGTGCCAGCAGTTCGCCGGGGGGGGCGACCTACGAGCAGTACTTC. The encoded protein is CASSSPGGATYEQYF.

This clonotype came up many times. The chain is built from TRBV7-8 and TRBJ1-5; 7 nucleotides match TRBD1. After removal of 0 bases from V and 8 bases from J, the junction contained 7 bases not matched to a gene. CDR1 is SGHVS and CDR2 is FQNEAQ in the germline V gene. The CDR3 spans 15 residues. CDR3 in amino acids: CASSLADREREPQHF. In DNA form, the CDR3 reads TGTGCCAGCAGCTTAGCAGACAGGGAGAGAGAGCCCCAGCATTTT.

This clonotype was seen at least ten times. This chain links TRBV7-2 with TRBJ2-7; D not resolved. Trimming removed 5 bases from V and 4 bases from J, with 15 bases in between. CDR3 length: 14 amino acids. CDR1 is SGHTA, CDR2 FQGNSA, per germline. Here the CDR3 reads CASSQAELIYEQYF. CDR3 coding DNA: TGTGCCAGCAGCCAGGCGGAGCTGATTTACGAGCAGTACTTC.

There are many counts of this clonotype. V usage is TRBV24-1 and J usage is TRBJ2-2; D is uncertain. The germline V gene has CDR1 KGHDR and CDR2 SFDVKD. The V gene lost 0 bases and the J gene lost 6 bases, with 7 bases spanning the gap. The CDR3 consists of 14 residues. This CDR3 is CATSDLSGSGELFF. In DNA, the CDR3 is TGTGCCACCAGTGATTTGTCCGGATCCGGGGAGCTGTTTTTT.

This clonotype was counted many times. The rearrangement links TRBV20-1 to TRBJ1-5; D perhaps matches TRBD1 (6 bases). V lost 6 bases and J lost 0, with 15 bases in between. This CDR3 is 15 amino acids long. CDR1 is DFQATT and CDR2 is SNEGSKA in the germline V gene (reference sequence). The CDR3 DNA reads as TGCAGTGCGCAAGGACAGCACTATAGCAATCAGCCCCAGCATTTT. Amino acid sequence: CSAQGQHYSNQPQHF.

The J gene is TRBJ1-2, the V gene TRBV5-1, with D tentatively TRBD1 (6 bases). V lost 1 base, J lost 8 bases, and 27 bases lay in between. Germline V gene data show CDR1 as SGHRS and CDR2 as YFSETQ. CDR3 length equals 18 residues. The CDR3 DNA is TGCGCCAGCAGCTTGTTTGGGTTGACAGGCCCTCCCTTGGGAGGCTACACCTTC. Translation gives CASSLFGLTGPPLGGYTF.

This clonotype has at least ten counts. The chain uses TRBV12-3 or TRBV12-4 and TRBJ2-2; possible D gene TRBD2, 6 bases. The CDR3 is 14 residues long. V shed 6 bases and J shed 11 bases, with 19 bases lying between them. CDR3 in DNA: TGTGCCAGCAGGCCTACCGCCCTGGGGGGAGAGCTGTTTTTT. The encoded protein is CASRPTALGGELFF.

This clonotype was counted at least ten times. This rearrangement joins TRBV6-5 to TRBJ2-7; D may match TRBD1 or TRBD2 (5 bases each). V lost 2 bases to trimming and J lost 0 bases, with 8 bases between them. CDR1 is MNHEY and CDR2 is SVGAGI in the germline V gene. The CDR3 is 14 residues long. The CDR3 DNA sequence: TGTGCCAGCAGTTACAAGGGGAGCTCCTACGAGCAGTACTTC. As protein: CASSYKGSSYEQYF.

This clonotype was found many times. The J gene is TRBJ2-1, the V gene TRBV6-2 or TRBV6-3; 9 positions agree with TRBD2. Germline V CDR1 and CDR2: MNHEY, SVGEGT. After removal of 7 bases from V and 3 bases from J, the junction contained 7 bases not matched to a gene. This CDR3 has 15 residues. CDR3 residues: CASIPGLANYNEQFF. The CDR3 nucleotides are TGTGCCAGCATCCCCGGACTAGCGAACTACAATGAGCAGTTCTTC.

This clonotype was found many times. This rearrangement joins TRBV5-1 to TRBJ2-7; D is unresolved. CDR3 length: 14 residues. Germline V gene lookup returns CDR1 SGHRS and CDR2 YFSETQ. V gave up 0 bases and J gave up 5 bases, with 12 bases separating them. The CDR3 DNA reads TGCGCCAGCAGCTTGGACAGTTCTAGGGACGAGCAGTACTTC. Translation: CASSLDSSRDEQYF.

The sample holds many counts of this clonotype. V and J are TRBV21-1 and TRBJ2-7; the listed D gene, TRBD1, was not tested against the DNA. TRBV21-1 counts as a pseudogene. The CDR3 has 14 amino acids. CDR3 DNA: TGTGCCAGCAGCCCCCTCAAGCACTCCTACGAGCAGTACTTC. As protein: CASSPLKHSYEQYF.

The chain uses TRBV7-9 and TRBJ1-4; D is unresolved. The germline V and J ends were trimmed by 1 base and 0 bases, with 6 bases remaining between them. Germline values: CDR1 SEHNR, CDR2 FQNEAQ (reference sequence). The CDR3 totals 15 residues. The CDR3 DNA is TGTGCCAGCAGCTTAGAGGCGGCAACTAATGAAAAACTGTTTTTT. This codes for CASSLEAATNEKLFF.

This clonotype has at least ten counts. The chain has TRBV20-1 and TRBJ1-4, with 12 bases matching TRBD1. V shed 5 bases, J shed 13 bases, and the junction held 5 bases outside the gene matches. Germline CDR1 and CDR2: DFQATT and SNEGSKA (reference sequence). The CDR3 length is 12 residues. DNA of the CDR3: TGCAGTGCTTGGGGACAGGGGGCGCGACTGTTTTTT. Amino acids: CSAWGQGARLFF.

This clonotype was found many times. This chain joins TRBV25-1 and TRBJ2-2, with D possibly matching TRBD1 (5 bases). V was clipped by 10 bases and J by 5 bases, with 23 bases between them. Germline CDR1 MGHDK, CDR2 SYGVNS. The CDR3 sequence is 16 residues long. The chain's CDR3 is CATSRLDAQGTGELFF. Here the CDR3 DNA reads TGTGCCACCTCCCGGCTTGACGCCCAGGGAACCGGGGAGCTGTTTTTT.

The table lists this clonotype with many counts. The rearrangement joins TRBV19 to TRBJ1-5; tentative D call: TRBD1 (5 bases). This CDR3 comprises 15 residues. V dropped 3 bases and J dropped 3 bases, with 12 bases sitting between them. CDR1 LNHDA and CDR2 SQIVND come from the germline V gene (reference sequence). CDR3 DNA: TGTGCCAGTAGTATCGTCAGGGAAGTCAATCAGCCCCAGCATTTT. Protein sequence: CASSIVREVNQPQHF.

This clonotype has at least ten counts. The gene calls are TRBV6-1 and TRBJ1-1; 9 nucleotides align to TRBD1. The ends lost 11 bases at V and 5 bases at J; junction bases unmatched: 9. The CDR3 is 13 residues long. From germline, CDR1 is MNHNS and CDR2 SASEGT. CDR3 in DNA: TGTGCCTCCGGACAGGGGAAGGGGACTGAAGCTTTCTTT. Amino acids: CASGQGKGTEAFF.

This clonotype was detected ten times or more. The chain combines TRBV6-5 with TRBJ2-3; D call uncertain. Trimming shortened V by 3 bases and J by 5 bases, and 12 bases separated the two germline ends. Germline CDR1 MNHEY, CDR2 SVGAGI. CDR3 length equals 14 residues. The DNA for the CDR3 is TGTGCCAGCAGTTATGGGCCGACGGGAGATACGCAGTATTTT. Protein product: CASSYGPTGDTQYF.

This clonotype was seen ten or more times. The chain uses TRBV7-2 and TRBJ2-3; D call uncertain. Germline values: CDR1 SGHTA, CDR2 FQGNSA. V dropped 6 bases and J dropped 0 bases, with 7 bases sitting between them. The CDR3 covers 13 residues. The DNA of the CDR3 is TGTGCCAGCAGAGGATCTAGCACAGATACGCAGTATTTT. Its protein is CASRGSSTDTQYF.

The chain joins TRBV29-1 to TRBJ2-1, with 11 positions matching TRBD2. Per germline, CDR1 SQVTM and CDR2 ANQGSEA. The CDR3 is 15 amino acids. V shed 7 bases, J shed 3 bases, and the junction held 8 bases outside the gene matches. For the CDR3, the DNA is TGCAGCGCTCTCCTAGCGGGAGGTTACTACAATGAGCAGTTCTTC. Translated, it gives CSALLAGGYYNEQFF.